This TCR beta chain derives from a study of neoadjuvant nivolumab and ipilimumab in lung cancer. Whole-study findings and limits: Only two of four nivolumab-treated tumors gained richness and clonality by surgery. Compared with tumor-adjacent uninvolved lung, resected tumors showed greater richness and clonality. Pretherapy blood TCR richness correlated positively with resected tumor richness.

As regards this clone: Its antigen is currently unknown.

The method was immunoSEQ multiplex PCR; TCRdb's version includes in-frame clones alone and lacks a portion of them. The table records some 30,000 clones, approximately 90% of them present only once. Sample: peripheral blood, taken after neoadjuvant nivolumab, alone or with ipilimumab, at or shortly before surgery. The sequence was collected from an adult with non-small cell lung cancer.

The CDR3 nucleotides read TGCAGCGTACTGGGACTAGCGGGGGGTTTCTCCTACGAGCAGTACTTC. Translating gives CSVLGLAGGFSYEQYF. This chain connects TRBV29-1 to TRBJ2-7, with 15 positions matching TRBD2. In germline, CDR1 is SQVTM, CDR2 ANQGSEA. Unmatched junction bases numbered 6, after V lost 6 bases and J lost 0 bases. The CDR3 has 16 residues.